This TCR beta chain was captured by sequencing in a study of T cell repertoires in cytomegalovirus infection. Trimming cost V 4 bases and J 4 bases, with 22 bases left between them. This CDR3 region has 17 residues. This clonotype has ten or more counts. TCRdb re-called the reads with MiXCR, one entry per CDR3 protein. The sample lists roughly 200,000 distinct CDR3 sequences; 8.5% to 10% were seen once. The V and J genes are TRBV12-3 or TRBV12-4 and TRBJ1-1; tentative D call: TRBD1 (5 bases). Input material: PBMCs. The TCR sequence derives from a human donor in good health (CMV status not recorded). Some clones in this sample may be carry-over from other donors' samples. CDR3 protein: CASSSADIYLEITEAFF. The CDR3 DNA is TGTGCCAGCAGTTCCGCGGACATCTACCTTGAGATCACTGAAGCTTTCTTT.